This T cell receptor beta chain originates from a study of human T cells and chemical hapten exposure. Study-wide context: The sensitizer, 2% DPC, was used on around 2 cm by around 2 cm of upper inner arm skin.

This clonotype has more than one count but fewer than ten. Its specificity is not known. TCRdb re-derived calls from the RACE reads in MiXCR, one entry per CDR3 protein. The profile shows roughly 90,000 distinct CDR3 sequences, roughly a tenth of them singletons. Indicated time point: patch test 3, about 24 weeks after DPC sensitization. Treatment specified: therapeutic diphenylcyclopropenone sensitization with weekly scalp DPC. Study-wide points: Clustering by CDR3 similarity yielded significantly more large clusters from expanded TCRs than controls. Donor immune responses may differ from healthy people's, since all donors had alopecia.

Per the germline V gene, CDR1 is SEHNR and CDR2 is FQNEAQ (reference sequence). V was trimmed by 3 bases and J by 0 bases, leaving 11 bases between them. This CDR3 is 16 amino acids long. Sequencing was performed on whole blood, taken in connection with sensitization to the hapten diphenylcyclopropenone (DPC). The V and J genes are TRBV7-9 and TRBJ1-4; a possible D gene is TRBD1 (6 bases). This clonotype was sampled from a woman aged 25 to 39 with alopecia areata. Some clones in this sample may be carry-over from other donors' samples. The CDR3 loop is CASSFTGRATNEKLFF. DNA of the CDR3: TGTGCCAGCAGCTTCACAGGGCGGGCAACTAATGAAAAACTGTTTTTT.